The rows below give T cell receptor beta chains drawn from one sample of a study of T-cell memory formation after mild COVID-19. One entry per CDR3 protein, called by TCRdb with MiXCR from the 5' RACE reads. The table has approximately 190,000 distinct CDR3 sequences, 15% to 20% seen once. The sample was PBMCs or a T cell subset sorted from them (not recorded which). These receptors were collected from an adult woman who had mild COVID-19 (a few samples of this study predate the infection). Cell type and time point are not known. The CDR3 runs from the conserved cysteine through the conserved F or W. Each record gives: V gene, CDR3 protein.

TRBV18	CASSRDYTDTQYF
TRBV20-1	CSARVQTYYEDTEAFF
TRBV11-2	CASSLDIDTQYF
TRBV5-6	CASSLMASPTGEKLFF
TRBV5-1	CASSLEGQGYYEQYF
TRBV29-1	CSVGTGANTGELFF
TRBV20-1	CSARSGAGTEAFF
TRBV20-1	CSARQPGPRYNEQFF
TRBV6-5	CASSTSGRGTDTQYF
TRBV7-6	CASSLAGAQGEQYF
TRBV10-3	CASGGRSSGNTIYF
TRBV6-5	CASSPGTVDNSPLHF
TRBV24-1	CATSDLGNGRSSNEQFF
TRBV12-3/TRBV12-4	CASSLETGWTEAFF
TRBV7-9	CASSLGQGTEKLFF
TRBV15	CATEPGAGRKNIQYF
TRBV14	CASSQDWGRVTDTQYF
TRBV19	CASSIDHSQETQYF
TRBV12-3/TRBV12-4	CASSFKGTTDQPQHF
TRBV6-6	CASSYLNSDTFTSEQFF
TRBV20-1	CSAPKGGVKLFF
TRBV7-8	CASSLGASNTGELFF
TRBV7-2	CASSFGLAHYNEQFF
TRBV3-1	CASSPGTSGTQETQYF
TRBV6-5	CASSSTGVPYEQYF
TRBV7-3	CASSPLRGGNEQFF
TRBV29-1	CSVYRDWGDTQYF
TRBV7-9	CASSSGWGYRGGLTDTQYF
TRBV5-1	CATSTGTSGDTQYF
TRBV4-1	CASSQSLRNNYGYTF
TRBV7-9	CASSFVPGPRTEAFF
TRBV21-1	CASRNTRGTGLRKTQYF
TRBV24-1	CATSELGGGATDTQYF
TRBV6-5	CASSRSGLAGAADTQYF
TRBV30	CAWSVPGNRADTQYF
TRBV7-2	CASSLVGYEQYF
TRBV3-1	CASSQESGGKHIQYF
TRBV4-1	CASSQDALAGGISYEQYF
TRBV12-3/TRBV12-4	CASSMDYSAASYEQYF
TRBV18	CASSPRRVDGYTF
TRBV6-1	CASSESGVRAEAFF
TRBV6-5	CASTRGLVGETQYF
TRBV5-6	CASSLRTSGGRDEQFF
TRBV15	CATSRDGESGYTF
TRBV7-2	CASRGGYNTGELFF
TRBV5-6	CASSLRIDSTQETQYF
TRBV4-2	CASSQEGHLSYEQYF
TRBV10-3	CAISESNEKLFF
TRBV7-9	CASSLGTGGANYGYTF
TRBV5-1	CASKLGQGSLTGELFF
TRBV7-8	CASSWRTSGETQYF
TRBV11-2	CASSSRLAGTDTQYF
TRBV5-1	CASSSGPETWAEAFF
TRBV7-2	CASSFPGQGAYNEQFF
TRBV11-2	CASSSLGPQETQYF
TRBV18	CASSPTKGSYGYTF
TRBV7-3	CASSSTFDSGRMHNEQFF
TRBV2	CASSEPRLGEQYF